This T cell receptor beta chain was sequenced in a study of blood T cell repertoires in COVID-19. In the study overall: COVID-19 samples collected from the United States, Italy and Spain covered acute and convalescent phases.

This clone has just one count. Using immunoSEQ multiplex PCR, the repertoire was profiled, and TCRdb retains in-frame clones only, with some absent. The sample carries under 13,000 clones, roughly 83% recorded once. The CDR3 runs to 15 residues. The ends lost 2 bases at V and 5 bases at J; junction bases unmatched: 8. Per germline, CDR1 SNHLY and CDR2 FYNNEI. Source material: peripheral blood. The chain links TRBV2 to TRBJ2-5; 7 bases match TRBD1. The receptor comes from a human donor in a cohort sampled during active COVID-19. The CDR3 bases are TGTGCCAGCAGTGAATACGCAGGGGGTAGGGAGACCCAGTACTTC. Amino acids: CASSEYAGGRETQYF. Full variable domain (missing parts from reference TRBV2 and TRBJ2-5): EPEVTQTPSHQVTQMGQEVILRCVPISNHLYFYWYRQILGQKVEFLVSFYNNEISEKSEIFDDQFSVERPDGSNFTLKIRSTKLEDSAMYFCASSEYAGGRETQYFGPGTRLLVL.